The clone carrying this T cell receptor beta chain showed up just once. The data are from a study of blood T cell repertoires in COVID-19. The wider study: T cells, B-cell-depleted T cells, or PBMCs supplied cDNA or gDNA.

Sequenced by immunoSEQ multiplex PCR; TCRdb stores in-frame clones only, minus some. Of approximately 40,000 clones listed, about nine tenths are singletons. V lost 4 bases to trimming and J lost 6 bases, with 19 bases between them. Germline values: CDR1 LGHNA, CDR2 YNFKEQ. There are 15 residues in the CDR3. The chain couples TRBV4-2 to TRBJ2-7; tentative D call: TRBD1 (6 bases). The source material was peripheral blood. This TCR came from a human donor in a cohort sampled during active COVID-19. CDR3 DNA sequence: TGTGCCAGCAGCCTCATACAGGGACAAGGGGGCGAGCAGTACTTC. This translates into CASSLIQGQGGEQYF.